These T cell receptor beta chains were read from a single sample in a study of shared clonotypes between healthy human individuals. Clones were read by immunoSEQ multiplex PCR, and TCRdb kept only the in-frame ones, dropping some. The sample has just over 2,000,000 clones; 85% to 95% are singletons. Sample: naive CD8+ T cells sorted from blood. The origin of the receptors is a man between 18 and 29 years old in good health. Each CDR3 is given with its conserved first and last residue. Each record gives: CDR3 protein, J gene, V gene.

CDR3aa: CASSGLAENTGELFF
j_gene: TRBJ2-2
v_gene: TRBV19

CDR3aa: CASSQDRILLVAIGSNQPQHF
j_gene: TRBJ1-5
v_gene: TRBV4-3

CDR3aa: CASRSPTGSDIQYF
j_gene: TRBJ2-4
v_gene: TRBV7-9

CDR3aa: CASSIGGGGAKQPQHF
j_gene: TRBJ1-5
v_gene: TRBV19

CDR3aa: CASSPGLAGGGTQYF
j_gene: TRBJ2-3
v_gene: TRBV6-1

CDR3aa: CASSSQLMETQYF
j_gene: TRBJ2-5
v_gene: TRBV27

CDR3aa: CASSLLQWEVNTGELFF
j_gene: TRBJ2-2
v_gene: TRBV4-1

CDR3aa: CASRGTGLTF
j_gene: TRBJ1-2
v_gene: TRBV9

CDR3aa: CSGQGGGPEAFF
j_gene: TRBJ1-1
v_gene: TRBV29-1

CDR3aa: CASRTPQGPVTDTQYF
j_gene: TRBJ2-3
v_gene: TRBV21-1

CDR3aa: CAWSVRAAGNTIYF
j_gene: TRBJ1-3
v_gene: TRBV30

CDR3aa: CASSLNAAEQYF
j_gene: TRBJ2-7
v_gene: TRBV5-1

CDR3aa: CASSYGGQGYEQYF
j_gene: TRBJ2-7
v_gene: TRBV6-5

CDR3aa: CASSLRTGGDPNEKLFF
j_gene: TRBJ1-4
v_gene: TRBV5-4

CDR3aa: CSFFARLAVDTQYF
j_gene: TRBJ2-3
v_gene: TRBV29-1

CDR3aa: CASSTTGGPEAFF
j_gene: TRBJ1-1
v_gene: TRBV7-8

CDR3aa: CASSLALAATYEQYF
j_gene: TRBJ2-7
v_gene: TRBV5-6

CDR3aa: CASSFSHPDTQYF
j_gene: TRBJ2-3
v_gene: TRBV5-1

CDR3aa: CASSLTNPGELFF
j_gene: TRBJ2-2
v_gene: TRBV11-2

CDR3aa: CASSYVTGYEQYF
j_gene: TRBJ2-7
v_gene: TRBV5-1

CDR3aa: CASSLGPGTGYYEQYF
j_gene: TRBJ2-7
v_gene: TRBV13